This TCR beta chain emerged from a study of blood T cell repertoires in COVID-19. Assay used: immunoSEQ multiplex PCR; TCRdb lists only in-frame clones, some missing. The sample yields about 260,000 clones, around 87% seen once. CDR1 MGHDK and CDR2 SYGVNS come from the germline V gene. The CDR3 has 15 residues. The ends were cut back, 2 bases at V and 10 bases at J, with 18 bases in the middle. The V and J genes are TRBV25-1 and TRBJ2-1; tentatively, D is TRBD2 (6 bases). What was sequenced was peripheral blood. The TCR comes from a man between 18 and 35 years old with active or convalescent COVID-19. CDR3 in amino acids: CASSEGGTSKEEQFF. CDR3 in DNA: TGTGCCAGCAGTGAAGGGGGGACTTCCAAAGAAGAGCAGTTCTTC.